This TCR beta chain was observed in a study of blood T cell repertoires in COVID-19. The wider study: COVID-19 samples from acute and convalescent phases originated in the United States, Italy and Spain.

In the original processing: It was from reference gene primer amplification that nucleated cell counts were estimated. Clones were read by immunoSEQ multiplex PCR, and TCRdb kept only the in-frame ones, dropping some. V and J calls plus clone size are reproduced from that table; the DNA served to infer D and trimming. Here the sample spans 250,000 to 300,000 clones, 70% to 90% being singletons. This CDR3 is built from 14 residues. Per the germline V gene, CDR1 is SNHLY and CDR2 is FYNNEI. With 5 bases clipped from V and 4 bases from J, the junction kept 7 bases outside the gene matches. Participant-given clinical history determined each cohort assignment. Participants classified as exposed had met a COVID-19 case within 2 weeks before study entry.

The sample taken for sequencing was PBMCs or T cells enriched from blood (not recorded which). The V gene is TRBV2, the J gene TRBJ1-1, with TRBD1 matching over 7 bases. The receptor's source is a woman aged 45 to 65 who had been exposed to COVID-19. The CDR3 sequence is CASSRQGRSTEAFF. The CDR3 DNA reads TGTGCCAGCAGTCGACAGGGAAGGAGCACTGAAGCTTTCTTT.